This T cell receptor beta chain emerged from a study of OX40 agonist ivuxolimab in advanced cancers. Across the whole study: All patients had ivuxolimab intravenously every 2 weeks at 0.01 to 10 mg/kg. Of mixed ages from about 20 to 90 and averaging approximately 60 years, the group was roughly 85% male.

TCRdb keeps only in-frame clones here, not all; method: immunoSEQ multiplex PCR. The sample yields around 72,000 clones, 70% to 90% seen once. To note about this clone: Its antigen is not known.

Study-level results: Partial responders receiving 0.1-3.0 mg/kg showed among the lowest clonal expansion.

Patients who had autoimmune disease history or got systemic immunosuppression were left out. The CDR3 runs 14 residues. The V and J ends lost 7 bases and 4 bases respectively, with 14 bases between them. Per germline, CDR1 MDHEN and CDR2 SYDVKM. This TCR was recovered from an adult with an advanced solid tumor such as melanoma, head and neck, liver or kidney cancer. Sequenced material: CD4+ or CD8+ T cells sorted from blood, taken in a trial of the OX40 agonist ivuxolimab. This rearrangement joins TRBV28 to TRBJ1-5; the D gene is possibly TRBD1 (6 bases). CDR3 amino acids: CASTEGGGNQPQHF. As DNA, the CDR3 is TGTGCCAGCACCGAAGGGGGGGGGAATCAGCCCCAGCATTTT.